This passage covers 5 T cell receptor beta chains from one sample sequenced in a study of blood T cells in healthy people across ages. Then a second PCR, running roughly 7 to 11 cycles, was carried out with a sample-barcoded 5' primer and a J-beta primer mix. TCRdb reprocessed the 5' RACE reads via MiXCR and lists one record per CDR3 protein. This sample has some 900,000 distinct CDR3 sequences, with 29% found just once. Sequencing was performed on blood. These receptors originate from a woman aged 80 or over in good health.

With regard to this clonotype: A read error may account for a junction end that differs from germline. The rearrangement joins TRBV7-2 to TRBJ2-2; 15 bases line up with TRBD2. The CDR3 totals 17 residues. CDR1 is SGHTA and CDR2 is FQGNSA in the germline V gene. The CDR3 is CASSLGLAGGNTGERFF. The DNA of the CDR3 is TGTGCCAGCAGCCTCGGACTAGCGGGGGGGAACACCGGGGAGCGGTTTTTT.

This clonotype was seen only a few times. The J gene is TRBJ2-2, the V gene TRBV2; D ambiguous. Germline V gene data show CDR1 as SNHLY and CDR2 as FYNNEI. The CDR3 is 14 residues long. Trimming pared 5 bases from V and 1 base from J, leaving 8 bases between. The CDR3: CASSSGQNTGELFF. The CDR3 DNA reads as TGTGCCAGCAGTTCCGGGCAGAACACCGGGGAGCTGTTTTTT.

On this clonotype itself: Possible read error: a much larger clone is one base away. The chain links TRBV20-1 to TRBJ2-5; 8 bases line up with TRBD2. This CDR3 spans 15 amino acids. CDR1 is DFQATT and CDR2 is SNEGSKA in the germline V gene (reference sequence). In DNA form, the CDR3 reads TGCAGTGCTAGAGATCAGGCGGGGGGTGGGGAGATCCAGTACTTC. Translated, it gives CSARDQAGGGEIQYF.

Remarks on this clonotype: A read error may be the cause here, since a much bigger clone is one base away. The gene calls are TRBV6-5 and TRBJ1-2; 10 nucleotides align to TRBD1. Germline values: CDR1 MNHEY, CDR2 SVGAGI. CDR3 size: 13 residues. CDR3 loop: CVSSRGQGHGYTF. The CDR3 DNA is TGTGTCAGCAGCAGGGGACAGGGGCATGGCTACACCTTC.

V gene TRBV7-3 combines with J gene TRBJ1-6; unclear D gene. Germline V gives CDR1 SGHTA, CDR2 FQGTGA. The CDR3 covers 15 residues. Deletions cut 0 bases from V and 5 bases from J, with 8 bases between. CDR3: CASSLTGNHNSPLHF. Written as DNA, the CDR3 is TGTGCCAGCAGCTTAACAGGGAATCATAATTCACCCCTCCACTTT.